Sequencing of this T cell receptor beta chain was carried out in a study of blood T cell repertoires in COVID-19. On the study more broadly: COVID-19 samples, acute and convalescent, were from the United States, Italy and Spain. PBMCs, B-cell-depleted T cells, or T cells provided the cDNA or gDNA that made up the material.

This CDR3 comprises 17 residues. From germline, CDR1 is MDHEN and CDR2 SYDVKM. V dropped 7 bases and J dropped 0; count of bases not matched to a gene: 14. Per the study methods: Amplifying reference gene primers gave estimates of nucleated cell counts. Repertoires were generated with immunoSEQ multiplex PCR, while TCRdb's copy carries only in-frame clones and drops some. V, J and clone size reflect that table, while D and trimming were determined from the DNA. Among approximately 110,000 clones listed, 85% were seen once. The sequence derives from a man between 45 and 60 years old with acute or convalescent COVID-19. This chain uses TRBV28 with TRBJ2-5; 7 bases are a match to TRBD1. Material: peripheral blood. The CDR3 bases are TGTGCCAGCAACCTCAGGACAGGCCGCAGCAACCAAGAGACCCAGTACTTC. Translated: CASNLRTGRSNQETQYF. Complete variable domain (other parts from reference TRBV28 and TRBJ2-5): DVKVTQSSRYLVKRTGEKVFLECVQDMDHENMFWYRQDPGLGLRLIYFSYDVKMKEKGDIPEGYSVSREKKERFSLILESASTNQTSMYLCASNLRTGRSNQETQYFGPGTRLLVL.